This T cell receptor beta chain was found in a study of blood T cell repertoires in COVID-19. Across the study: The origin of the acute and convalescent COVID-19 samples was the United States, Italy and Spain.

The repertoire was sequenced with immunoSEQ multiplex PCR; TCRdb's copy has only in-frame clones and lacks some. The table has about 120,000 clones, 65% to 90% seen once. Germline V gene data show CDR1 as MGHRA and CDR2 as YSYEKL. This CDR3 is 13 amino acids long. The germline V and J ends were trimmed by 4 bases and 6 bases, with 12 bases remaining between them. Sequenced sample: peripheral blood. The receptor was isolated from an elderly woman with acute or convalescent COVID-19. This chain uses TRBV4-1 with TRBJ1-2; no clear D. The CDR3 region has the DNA TGCGCCAGCAGCCCGACCGAGCGACATGGCTACACCTTC. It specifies CASSPTERHGYTF.